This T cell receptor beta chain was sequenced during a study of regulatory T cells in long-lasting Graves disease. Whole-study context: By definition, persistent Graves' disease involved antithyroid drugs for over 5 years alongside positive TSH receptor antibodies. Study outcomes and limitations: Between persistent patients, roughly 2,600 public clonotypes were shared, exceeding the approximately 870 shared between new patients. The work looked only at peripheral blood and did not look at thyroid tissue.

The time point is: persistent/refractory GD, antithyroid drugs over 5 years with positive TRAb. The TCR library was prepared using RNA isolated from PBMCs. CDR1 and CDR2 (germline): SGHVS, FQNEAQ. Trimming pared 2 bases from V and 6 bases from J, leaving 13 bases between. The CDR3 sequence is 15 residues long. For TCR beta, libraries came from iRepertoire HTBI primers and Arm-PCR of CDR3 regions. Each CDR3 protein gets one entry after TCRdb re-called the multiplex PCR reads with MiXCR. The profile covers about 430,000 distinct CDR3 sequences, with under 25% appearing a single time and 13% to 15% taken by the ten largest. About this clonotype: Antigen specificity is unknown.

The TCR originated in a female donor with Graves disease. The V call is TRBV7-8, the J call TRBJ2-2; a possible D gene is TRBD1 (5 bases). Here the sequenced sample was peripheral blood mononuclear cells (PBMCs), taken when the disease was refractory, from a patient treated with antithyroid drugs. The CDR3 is CASSLFPEGAGELFF. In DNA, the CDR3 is TGTGCCAGCAGCTTATTTCCGGAAGGGGCCGGGGAGCTGTTTTTT.